The subject of this entry is one TCR beta chain. Its target is unknown. This specimen comes from a study of identical twins. General study points: Twin-shared out-of-frame alpha sequences showed excess low generation probability.

Germline loops: CDR1 SGHTA, CDR2 FQGNSA. The CDR3 length is 17 residues. Unmatched junction bases numbered 11, after V lost 3 bases and J lost 2 bases. Via MiXCR, TCRdb re-called the 5' RACE reads, giving one row per CDR3 protein. This table has some 500,000 distinct CDR3 sequences, approximately 14% appearing once. The data also belong to a second study, concerning yellow fever vaccine responses in identical twins.

The source of this sequence is a woman younger than 30 in good health. Sequencing was done on a sample of CD4+ T cells sorted from blood. V gene TRBV7-2 combines with J gene TRBJ2-7, with 9 nucleotides matching TRBD1. The CDR3 sequence is CASSLPLDRGYAYEQYF. The CDR3 nucleotides are TGTGCCAGCAGCTTGCCCTTGGACAGGGGCTATGCCTACGAGCAGTACTTC.